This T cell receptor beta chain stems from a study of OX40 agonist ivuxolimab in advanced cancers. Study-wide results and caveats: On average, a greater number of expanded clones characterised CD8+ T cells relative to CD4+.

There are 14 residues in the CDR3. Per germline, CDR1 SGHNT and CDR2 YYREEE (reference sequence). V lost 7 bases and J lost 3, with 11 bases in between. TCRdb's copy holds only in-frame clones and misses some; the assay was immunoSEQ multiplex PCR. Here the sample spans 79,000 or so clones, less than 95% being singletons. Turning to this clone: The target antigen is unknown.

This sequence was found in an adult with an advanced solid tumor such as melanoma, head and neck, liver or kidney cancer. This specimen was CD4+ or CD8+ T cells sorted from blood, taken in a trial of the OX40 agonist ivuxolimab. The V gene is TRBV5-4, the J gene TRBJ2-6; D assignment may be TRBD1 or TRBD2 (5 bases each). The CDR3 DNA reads TGTGCCAGCGGGACGGAGGATGGGGCCAACGTCCTGACTTTC. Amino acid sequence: CASGTEDGANVLTF.